The rows below give T cell receptor beta chains drawn from one sample of a study of shared clonotypes between healthy human individuals. Clones were read by immunoSEQ multiplex PCR, and TCRdb kept only the in-frame ones, dropping some. The sample consists of 2 million to 2.5 million clones, 85% to 95% of them appearing once. Input material: naive CD8+ T cells sorted from blood. Receptors originate from a man aged 18 to 30 in good health. CDR3s include the opening cysteine and the closing phenylalanine or tryptophan. The D gene is left open where the match is weak. Size is stated for part of the rows, as once, few or many counts, or as a class when the clone is expanded.

CDR3aa: CAISESVVAGDQETQYF; CDR3nt: TGTGCCATCAGTGAGTCCGTGGTCGCGGGGGACCAAGAGACCCAGTACTTC; d_gene: TRBD2; v_gene: TRBV10-3; abundance: -; j_gene: TRBJ2-5
CDR3aa: CASSSDGVGLDEQYF; CDR3nt: TGTGCCAGCAGCTCTGACGGAGTCGGCCTGGACGAGCAGTACTTC; d_gene: -; v_gene: TRBV7-2; abundance: -; j_gene: TRBJ2-7
CDR3aa: CASSFLGWTDTQYF; CDR3nt: TGTGCCAGCAGTTTTTTGGGATGGACAGATACGCAGTATTTT; d_gene: -; v_gene: TRBV27; abundance: -; j_gene: TRBJ2-3
CDR3aa: CASSDVEGYLYEQYF; CDR3nt: TGCGCCAGCAGCGACGTGGAAGGCTACCTCTACGAGCAGTACTTC; d_gene: -; v_gene: TRBV4-1; abundance: -; j_gene: TRBJ2-7
CDR3aa: CASSPGTGVSYEQYF; CDR3nt: TGCGCCAGCAGCCCAGGGACAGGGGTCTCCTACGAGCAGTACTTC; d_gene: TRBD1; v_gene: TRBV4-1; abundance: once; j_gene: TRBJ2-7
CDR3aa: CASSELGEGVQNEQYF; CDR3nt: TGTGCCAGCAGTGAATTGGGCGAGGGAGTCCAGAACGAGCAGTACTTC; d_gene: -; v_gene: TRBV6-1; abundance: -; j_gene: TRBJ2-7
CDR3aa: CASSLVRFTSTETQYF; CDR3nt: TGTGCCAGCAGCTTAGTCAGGTTTACTAGCACGGAGACCCAGTACTTC; d_gene: -; v_gene: TRBV7-9; abundance: -; j_gene: TRBJ2-5
CDR3aa: CASSVVEMGDLADTGELFF; CDR3nt: TGTGCCAGCAGCGTAGTGGAAATGGGGGACTTGGCGGACACCGGGGAGCTGTTTTTT; d_gene: -; v_gene: TRBV9; abundance: -; j_gene: TRBJ2-2
CDR3aa: CATSRERQHTGELFF; CDR3nt: TGTGCCACCAGCAGAGAGCGGCAACACACCGGGGAGCTGTTTTTT; d_gene: -; v_gene: TRBV15; abundance: -; j_gene: TRBJ2-2
CDR3aa: CASSIVPVGEETQYF; CDR3nt: TGTGCCAGTAGTATAGTCCCAGTCGGAGAAGAGACCCAGTACTTC; d_gene: -; v_gene: TRBV19; abundance: -; j_gene: TRBJ2-5
CDR3aa: CASSIYNQPQHF; CDR3nt: TGTGCCAGCAGTATTTATAATCAGCCCCAGCATTTT; d_gene: -; v_gene: TRBV28; abundance: once; j_gene: TRBJ1-5
CDR3aa: CASSPYYTGGYEQYF; CDR3nt: TGCGCCAGCAGCCCATACTACACCGGGGGCTACGAGCAGTACTTC; d_gene: -; v_gene: TRBV4-1; abundance: -; j_gene: TRBJ2-7
CDR3aa: CAWSVDGGAGDTQYF; CDR3nt: TGTGCCTGGAGTGTAGACGGGGGGGCCGGAGATACGCAGTATTTT; d_gene: TRBD2; v_gene: TRBV30; abundance: -; j_gene: TRBJ2-3
CDR3aa: CATPPAGSTSGGKETQYF; CDR3nt: TGTGCAACCCCCCCGGCAGGATCGACTAGCGGGGGAAAAGAGACCCAGTACTTC; d_gene: TRBD2; v_gene: TRBV2; abundance: -; j_gene: TRBJ2-5
CDR3aa: CASSAGTAQETQYF; CDR3nt: TGTGCCAGCAGCGCAGGGACAGCACAAGAGACCCAGTACTTC; d_gene: TRBD1; v_gene: TRBV2; abundance: -; j_gene: TRBJ2-5
CDR3aa: CASSLFTGTGGRNTEAFF; CDR3nt: TGTGCCAGCAGTTTATTCACCGGGACAGGGGGCCGGAACACTGAAGCTTTCTTT; d_gene: TRBD1; v_gene: TRBV27; abundance: once; j_gene: TRBJ1-1
CDR3aa: CASSLVFASYNEQFF; CDR3nt: TGTGCCAGCAGCTTGGTTTTCGCCTCCTACAATGAGCAGTTCTTC; d_gene: -; v_gene: TRBV7-6; abundance: -; j_gene: TRBJ2-1
CDR3aa: CASSLSAGETDNEQFF; CDR3nt: TGTGCCAGCAGTTTATCGGCCGGGGAGACCGACAATGAGCAGTTCTTC; d_gene: -; v_gene: TRBV27; abundance: -; j_gene: TRBJ2-1
CDR3aa: CASSFIRGTNTGELFF; CDR3nt: TGTGCCAGCAGTTTTATAAGGGGCACAAACACCGGGGAGCTGTTTTTT; d_gene: -; v_gene: TRBV6-5; abundance: -; j_gene: TRBJ2-2
CDR3aa: CASSPLGLASGEQFF; CDR3nt: TGTGCCAGCTCACCCTTGGGACTAGCTTCGGGAGAGCAGTTCTTC; d_gene: TRBD2; v_gene: TRBV18; abundance: -; j_gene: TRBJ2-1
CDR3aa: CASSLEGFNQPQHF; CDR3nt: TGTGCCAGCAGTTTGGAGGGGTTCAATCAGCCCCAGCATTTT; d_gene: -; v_gene: TRBV28; abundance: -; j_gene: TRBJ1-5
CDR3aa: CASSLSPGGETQYF; CDR3nt: TGTGCCAGCAGTTTATCGCCGGGCGGAGAGACCCAGTACTTC; d_gene: -; v_gene: TRBV27; abundance: -; j_gene: TRBJ2-5
CDR3aa: CASSLMDYEQYF; CDR3nt: TGTGCCAGCAGCTTGATGGACTACGAGCAGTACTTC; d_gene: -; v_gene: TRBV5-8; abundance: -; j_gene: TRBJ2-7
CDR3aa: CASSAGRDSNQPQHF; CDR3nt: TGTGCCAGCAGTGCGGGACGAGATAGCAATCAGCCCCAGCATTTT; d_gene: -; v_gene: TRBV28; abundance: -; j_gene: TRBJ1-5
CDR3aa: CASSLGRGATYEQYF; CDR3nt: TGTGCCAGCAGCTTGGGGCGGGGGGCAACCTACGAGCAGTACTTC; d_gene: TRBD2; v_gene: TRBV5-4; abundance: -; j_gene: TRBJ2-7
CDR3aa: CASSPSLSGYEQYF; CDR3nt: TGTGCCAGCAGCCCTTCCCTGTCCGGGTACGAGCAGTACTTC; d_gene: -; v_gene: TRBV9; abundance: -; j_gene: TRBJ2-7
CDR3aa: CASSFLGTYAGELFF; CDR3nt: TGTGCCAGCAGCTTTCTTGGGACTTACGCCGGGGAGCTGTTTTTT; d_gene: -; v_gene: TRBV27; abundance: -; j_gene: TRBJ2-2
CDR3aa: CASSQGVGDNTEAFF; CDR3nt: TGCGCCAGCAGCCAAGGTGTAGGGGATAACACTGAAGCTTTCTTT; d_gene: -; v_gene: TRBV4-3; abundance: -; j_gene: TRBJ1-1
CDR3aa: CASSYGTNYGYTF; CDR3nt: TGTGCCAGCAGTTACGGGACCAACTATGGCTACACCTTC; d_gene: -; v_gene: TRBV6-5; abundance: -; j_gene: TRBJ1-2
CDR3aa: CASSLGGIEQYF; CDR3nt: TGTGCCAGCAGCTTAGGCGGAATCGAGCAGTACTTC; d_gene: -; v_gene: TRBV5-4; abundance: -; j_gene: TRBJ2-7
CDR3aa: CASSSWENTEAFF; CDR3nt: TGTGCCAGCAGCTCCTGGGAAAACACTGAAGCTTTCTTT; d_gene: -; v_gene: TRBV5-4; abundance: -; j_gene: TRBJ1-1